The 16 T cell receptor beta chains reported below all come from one sample, sequenced in a study of T cells in Graves' hyperthyroidism and ophthalmopathy. Researchers took RNA transcripts and amplified the TCR beta CDR3 regions from them. An initial round of RT-PCR targeting the TCR CDR3 relied on the HTBI primer set. TCRdb redid the calling of the multiplex PCR reads with MiXCR, one entry per CDR3 protein. The sample has hundreds of thousands of distinct CDR3 sequences, roughly 15% seen once. Sequencing was performed on blood. All receptors come from a woman in her 40s with Graves' ophthalmopathy.

This clonotype was detected a few times. This chain links TRBV9 with TRBJ2-2; D remains unclear. This CDR3 contains 15 residues. Trimming shortened V by 0 bases and J by 4 bases, and 10 bases separated the two germline ends. Looked up from germline, CDR1 is SGDLS and CDR2 is YYNGEE. For the CDR3, the DNA is TGTGCCAGCAGCGTAGAACAGTTCGGCACCGGGGAGCTGTTTTTT. It codes for CASSVEQFGTGELFF.

There are a few counts of this clonotype. V and J are TRBV20-1 and TRBJ2-1; 8 bases fit TRBD2. The CDR3 has 15 amino acids. Trimming removed 1 base from V and 3 bases from J; junction bases left unmatched: 5. Germline values: CDR1 DFQATT, CDR2 SNEGSKA (reference sequence). For the CDR3, the DNA is TGCAGTGCTAGAGCTGGTAGCGGGGTCTACAATGAGCAGTTCTTC. It translates to CSARAGSGVYNEQFF.

This clonotype has more than one count but fewer than ten. The chain has TRBV19 and TRBJ2-3; tentatively, D is TRBD2 (6 bases). The CDR3 sequence is 16 residues long. In germline, CDR1 is LNHDA, CDR2 SQIVND (reference sequence). Trimming left V 0 bases short and J 4 bases short, with 14 bases between. The CDR3 region has the DNA TGTGCCAGTAGTATAGATTCTGGCTCGGGGGCAGATACGCAGTATTTT. Translating it yields CASSIDSGSGADTQYF.

To note about this clonotype: Just one base apart from a much larger clone, this may be a read error. The rearrangement links TRBV6-2 or TRBV6-3 to TRBJ2-1; possibly TRBD2 for D (6 bases). CDR1 and CDR2 from the germline V gene are MNHEY and SVGEGT. V gave up 2 bases and J gave up 1 base, with 12 bases separating them. The CDR3 has 16 residues. The CDR3 sequence: CASSYPTGASYNEQFF. As DNA, the CDR3 is TGTGCCAGCAGTTACCCGACGGGAGCGTCCTACAATGAGCAGTTCTTC.

The sample holds many counts of this clonotype. The chain is built from TRBV11-2 and TRBJ2-7, with TRBD2 as a possible D gene (7 bases). V was pared by 4 bases and J by 3 bases, with 16 bases between. The CDR3 consists of 15 residues. CDR1 is SGHAT and CDR2 is FQNNGV in the germline V gene. The CDR3 spells CASSSEGGLRYEQYF. CDR3 bases: TGTGCCAGCAGCTCCGAGGGGGGGTTGCGCTACGAGCAGTACTTC.

This clonotype was seen only a few times. V is TRBV29-1 and J is TRBJ1-1; 7 nucleotides line up with TRBD1. This CDR3 region has 11 residues. Germline CDR1 SQVTM, CDR2 ANQGSEA. The V gene end was trimmed by 7 bases and the J gene end by 8 bases; junction bases not matched to a gene: 7. The CDR3 nucleotides are TGCAGCGCAGCAGGGGGGCGAGAAGCTTTCTTT. The encoded protein is CSAAGGREAFF.

A word on this clonotype: This could be a read error, since a much larger clone is one nucleotide away. The CDR3 DNA follows: TGCAGTGCTAGAGATGGGACTCGCACAGATACGCAGTATTTT. Amino acid sequence: CSARDGTRTDTQYF. The chain combines TRBV20-1 with TRBJ2-3; TRBD2 might be the D (6 bases). V gave up 0 bases and J gave up 1 base, with 8 bases separating them. The CDR3 totals 14 residues. Germline V gives CDR1 DFQATT, CDR2 SNEGSKA (reference sequence).

V usage is TRBV4-1 and J usage is TRBJ2-1; 10 nucleotides line up with TRBD2. Per germline, CDR1 MGHRA and CDR2 YSYEKL. J gave up 7 bases and V 0 bases, and 6 bases lay outside the gene matches. The CDR3 consists of 16 residues. The CDR3 sequence is CASSQEGLAGENEQFF. The CDR3, as DNA: TGCGCCAGCAGCCAAGAGGGTCTAGCGGGGGAGAATGAGCAGTTCTTC.

The sample holds many counts of this clonotype. The CDR3 DNA sequence: TGTGCCAGCAGTTACCCAACTAGCGGGAGGACGACCTACAATGAGCAGTTCTTC. Its translation: CASSYPTSGRTTYNEQFF. The chain couples TRBV6-1 to TRBJ2-1, with 12 positions matching TRBD2. Germline CDR1 MNHNS, CDR2 SASEGT. The CDR3 has 18 residues. J lost 2 bases, V lost 5 bases, and 10 bases had no gene match.

This clonotype has only a few counts. The chain is built from TRBV7-9 and TRBJ2-7, with D tentatively TRBD1 (6 bases). V lost 5 bases and J lost 4, with 18 bases in between. CDR3 size: 15 residues. CDR1 SEHNR and CDR2 FQNEAQ come from the germline V gene (reference sequence). CDR3 in amino acids: CASSQAGQKEYEQYF. CDR3 nucleotides: TGTGCCAGCAGCCAAGCAGGACAGAAGGAATACGAGCAGTACTTC.

In this sample, this clonotype turned up many times. V gene TRBV6-6 combines with J gene TRBJ1-6, with D uncertain. CDR1 is MNHNY, CDR2 SVGAGI, per germline (reference sequence). CDR3 length equals 13 residues. The V gene lost 2 bases and the J gene lost 8 bases, with 7 bases spanning the gap. The CDR3 protein is CASSYGRDSPLHF. The CDR3 nucleotides are TGTGCCAGCAGTTACGGACGGGATTCACCCCTCCACTTT.

This clonotype was found a few times. The rearrangement links TRBV2 to TRBJ2-5; D not resolved. The CDR3 covers 12 residues. V was clipped by 4 bases and J by 7 bases, with 10 bases between them. From germline, CDR1 is SNHLY and CDR2 FYNNEI. The CDR3 sequence is CASSGVLLTQYF. As DNA, the CDR3 is TGTGCCAGCAGTGGGGTCTTGCTGACCCAGTACTTC.

There are many counts of this clonotype. J is TRBJ2-5 and V is TRBV28; 10 nucleotides agree with TRBD2. V dropped 6 bases and J dropped 2; count of bases not matched to a gene: 3. Germline V gives CDR1 MDHEN, CDR2 SYDVKM. The length of the CDR3 is 14 residues. The CDR3 loop is CASRTSGVQETQYF. The CDR3 coding sequence is TGTGCCAGCAGAACTAGCGGGGTTCAAGAGACCCAGTACTTC.

This clonotype was picked up a small number of times. The chain links TRBV5-1 to TRBJ2-3, with D hard to call. This CDR3 comprises 16 residues. Trimming stripped 2 bases from V and 2 bases from J, with 15 bases between. Germline V gene data show CDR1 as SGHRS and CDR2 as YFSETQ. The CDR3 region is CASSLGRPPITDTQYF. Here the CDR3 DNA reads TGCGCCAGCAGCTTAGGGCGACCGCCCATCACAGATACGCAGTATTTT.

The table lists this clonotype with a few counts. The J gene is TRBJ2-3, the V gene TRBV24-1; the D is unclear. The CDR3 consists of 15 residues. Germline CDR1 KGHDR, CDR2 SFDVKD. Between the trimmed V and J ends, which lost 0 bases and 4 bases, there was a span of 10 bases. The CDR3: CATSDLDENADTQYF. The CDR3 nucleotides read TGTGCCACCAGTGATTTGGACGAGAATGCAGATACGCAGTATTTT.

A remark on this clonotype: In this CDR3 the conserved last residue, phenylalanine or tryptophan, is missing, so a read error is likely. This chain joins TRBV3-1 and TRBJ1-1; D is unclear. Germline loops: CDR1 LGHDT, CDR2 YNNKEL (reference sequence). V lost 2 bases and J lost 0, with 7 bases in between. This CDR3 is built from 14 residues. CDR3 nucleotide sequence: TGTGCCAGCAGCCAACTGGGGATGAACACTGAAGCTTTCCTT. Protein: CASSQLGMNTEAFL.